This T cell receptor (beta chain) was captured by sequencing in a study of PD-1 blockade in mismatch repair-deficient tumors. Study context: Patients had over ten mismatch repair-deficient cancer types and were previously treated and progressing.

The CDR3 loop spans 14 amino acids. The germline CDR1 and CDR2 sequences are MDHEN and SYDVKM. V gave up 7 bases and J gave up 5 bases, with 17 bases separating them. Findings of the study overall: Rapid post-treatment expansion, then contraction, generally preceding radiologic response, marked tumor-resident clones.

About this clone: Its specificity is unknown.

PCR or immunohistochemistry showed mismatch repair deficiency in every enrolled patient. TCRs were sequenced from a few patients responding to pembrolizumab. The protocol was immunoSEQ multiplex PCR, while the TCRdb copy is restricted to in-frame clones and leaves out a portion. In the table there are around 10,000 clones, 75% to 90% of which are singletons. The source is an adult with mismatch repair-deficient cancer. Sequenced here: PBMCs, sampled less than 47 weeks after starting pembrolizumab. The chain joins TRBV28 to TRBJ1-2; D is ambiguous. CDR3 DNA sequence: TGTGCCAGCAACCGGGTTCCGGCGGTATATGGCTACACCTTC. It codes for CASNRVPAVYGYTF.